The 11 T cell receptor beta chains reported below all come from one sample, sequenced in a study of T cells in Graves' hyperthyroidism and ophthalmopathy (dated by TCRdb to about 2019). The library was obtained by multiplex PCR. Sequencer: Illumina HiSeq 2000. Amplification of TCR beta CDR3 regions was carried out from RNA transcripts. For the first round of RT-PCR on the TCR CDR3, the HTBI primer set was used together with the Qiagen OneStep RT-PCR kit. TCRdb trimmed the raw reads at Q25, called clones with MiXCR and kept productive beta chains. Rows are combined by CDR3 protein, so each entry shows the most common genes and DNA. This sample gives approximately 610,000 distinct CDR3 sequences in total; approximately 15% of them show up just once. The top ten clonotypes cover 15% to 20% of the sample. Sequencing input: blood. These receptors originate from a woman under 30 with Graves' hyperthyroidism.

This clonotype was seen repeatedly, ten times or more. The chain combines TRBV27 with TRBJ2-1; D possibly corresponds to TRBD1 (5 bases). Germline CDR1 is MNHEY and CDR2 is SMNVEV (reference sequence). This CDR3 spans 17 amino acids. V shed 3 bases and J shed 3 bases, with 18 bases lying between them. CDR3 region: CASSFLPTGADYNEQFF. In nucleotides, the CDR3 is TGTGCCAGCAGTTTCCTTCCAACAGGAGCTGACTACAATGAGCAGTTCTTC.

This clonotype was seen more than once but under ten times. The rearrangement uses TRBV4-1 and TRBJ1-1, with no clear D. Trimming took off 4 bases at V and 10 bases at J, with 10 bases between the two ends. The CDR3 runs to 11 residues. CDR1 and CDR2 from the germline V gene are MGHRA and YSYEKL. The CDR3 is CASSPGKGAFF. The CDR3 nucleotides are TGCGCCAGCAGCCCCGGTAAGGGAGCTTTCTTT.

The rearrangement links TRBV2 to TRBJ1-6; possibly TRBD1 for D (6 bases). Trimming stripped 6 bases from V and 4 bases from J, with 10 bases between. From germline, CDR1 is SNHLY and CDR2 FYNNEI. The CDR3 loop spans 14 amino acids. CDR3 in amino acids: CASRTTGYNSPLHF. DNA for the CDR3: TGTGCCAGCAGGACGACAGGTTATAATTCACCCCTCCACTTT.

This clonotype has ten or more counts. V is TRBV5-1 and J is TRBJ1-6, with D perhaps TRBD1 (5 bases). CDR3 length: 16 amino acids. Trimming shortened V by 2 bases and J by 7 bases, and 16 bases separated the two germline ends. Germline values: CDR1 SGHRS, CDR2 YFSETQ. The CDR3 DNA is TGCGCCAGCAGCTTAGGGTACAGGTCCATCAATTCACCCCTCCACTTT. It codes for CASSLGYRSINSPLHF. Full variable domain (outside the CDR3, taken from reference TRBV5-1 and TRBJ1-6): KAGVTQTPRYLIKTRGQQVTLSCSPISGHRSVSWYQQTPGQGLQFLFEYFSETQRNKGNFPGRFSGRQFSNSRSEMNVSTLELGDSALYLCASSLGYRSINSPLHFGNGTRLTVT.

This clonotype was counted only a few times. This chain connects TRBV20-1 to TRBJ1-3; 7 bases are a match to TRBD1. The V and J ends lost 5 bases and 0 bases, in that order; junction bases with no gene match: 4. Germline V gene data show CDR1 as DFQATT and CDR2 as SNEGSKA (reference sequence). This CDR3 is 14 amino acids long. The CDR3 region is CSAERDSSGNTIYF. The CDR3 DNA follows: TGCAGTGCTGAGCGGGACAGCTCTGGAAACACCATATATTTT.

This clonotype came up many times. V gene TRBV4-3 combines with J gene TRBJ2-3; 7 bases align to TRBD2. With 3 bases clipped from V and 5 bases from J, the junction kept 5 bases outside the gene matches. The CDR3 loop spans 14 amino acids. Per the germline V gene, CDR1 is LGHNA and CDR2 is YSLEER. CDR3 DNA sequence: TGCGCCAGCAGCCACATTGCGGGGGTAGATACGCAGTATTTT. It is translated as CASSHIAGVDTQYF.

The chain couples TRBV28 to TRBJ2-5; TRBD2 might be the D (7 bases). V lost 2 bases and J 6 bases, leaving 10 bases between the germline ends. There are 13 residues in the CDR3. Germline CDR1 MDHEN, CDR2 SYDVKM. This chain's CDR3 is CASSLRGGKTQYF. Written as DNA, the CDR3 is TGTGCCAGCAGTTTAAGGGGGGGGAAGACCCAGTACTTC.

The CDR3 nucleotides read TGTGCCATCAGTGTGGGCAGGAGGTCCTATAATTCACCCCTCCACTTT. Protein product: CAISVGRRSYNSPLHF. The gene calls are TRBV10-3 and TRBJ1-6; no clear D gene. V was pared by 4 bases and J by 1 base, with 11 bases between. The CDR3 loop spans 16 amino acids. Germline CDR1 reads ENHRY; CDR2 reads SYGVKD.

In this sample, this clonotype turned up many times. The V and J genes are TRBV6-6 and TRBJ2-1; 7 bases align to TRBD1. Germline lookup yields CDR1 MNHNY and CDR2 SVGAGI (reference sequence). J gave up 2 bases and V 2 bases, and 3 bases lay outside the gene matches. The length of the CDR3 is 15 residues. This CDR3 is CASSYGDSPYNEQFF. The CDR3 DNA follows: TGTGCCAGCAGTTACGGGGACAGCCCCTACAATGAGCAGTTCTTC.

This clonotype came up many times. The DNA for the CDR3 is TGCGCCAGCAGCTTGGACGGGGGCTATGGGGAGCAGTACTTC. Its translation: CASSLDGGYGEQYF. This chain connects TRBV5-1 to TRBJ2-7; D could derive from TRBD1 or TRBD2 (6 bases each). V shed 0 bases and J shed 7 bases, with 14 bases lying between them. Germline assignment: CDR1 SGHRS and CDR2 YFSETQ. CDR3 size: 14 residues.

In its sample, this clonotype was seen many times. The chain carries TRBV29-1 and TRBJ1-2; D possibly corresponds to TRBD1 (6 bases). The CDR3 has 13 residues. Trimming took off 3 bases at V and 2 bases at J, with 10 bases between the two ends. From germline, CDR1 is SQVTM and CDR2 ANQGSEA. This chain's CDR3 is CSVDSGVNYGYTF. Here the CDR3 DNA reads TGCAGCGTTGACTCAGGGGTGAACTATGGCTACACCTTC.